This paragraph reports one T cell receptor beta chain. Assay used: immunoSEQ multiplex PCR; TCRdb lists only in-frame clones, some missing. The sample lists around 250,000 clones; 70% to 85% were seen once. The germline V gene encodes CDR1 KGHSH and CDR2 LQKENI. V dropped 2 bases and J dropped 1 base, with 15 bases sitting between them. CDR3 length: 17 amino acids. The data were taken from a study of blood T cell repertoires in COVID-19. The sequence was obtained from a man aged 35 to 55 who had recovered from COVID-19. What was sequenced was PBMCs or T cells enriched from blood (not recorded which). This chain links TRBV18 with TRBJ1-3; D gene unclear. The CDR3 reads CASSPNYLAGSGNTIYF. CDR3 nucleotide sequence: TGTGCCAGCTCACCAAATTATCTTGCCGGTTCTGGAAACACCATATATTTT.